This T cell receptor beta chain emerged from a study of OX40 agonist ivuxolimab in advanced cancers. The wider study: Three patients, one with hepatocellular carcinoma and two with cutaneous melanoma, responded partially.

The CDR3 extends over 14 amino acids. Germline V lookup: CDR1 MDHEN, CDR2 SYDVKM. V lost 5 bases and J 13 bases, leaving 21 bases between the germline ends. People who had autoimmune disease history or systemic immunosuppression were excluded. Produced via immunoSEQ multiplex PCR; TCRdb's table is partial and in-frame only. The sample has about 68,000 clones; about 80% are singletons. V and J are TRBV28 and TRBJ2-1; D assignment may be TRBD1 or TRBD2 (5 bases each). The sequence was obtained from an adult with an advanced solid tumor such as melanoma, head and neck, liver or kidney cancer. Sequences were derived from CD4+ or CD8+ T cells sorted from blood, sampled in a trial of the OX40 agonist ivuxolimab. Written as DNA, the CDR3 is TGTGCCAGCAGTAAGTCCGGTCGAGGGGCCTCTCAGTTCTTC. It codes for CASSKSGRGASQFF.